This section outlines one T cell receptor (beta chain) sequence together with its context. What it recognizes is unknown. The data belong to a study of OX40 agonist ivuxolimab in advanced cancers. General study findings and limits: CD8+ T cells averaged more expanded clones than CD4+.

The CDR3 runs 14 residues. Deletions cut 2 bases from V and 1 base from J, with 7 bases between. CDR1 and CDR2 (germline): MNHEY, SMNVEV (reference sequence). Method: immunoSEQ multiplex PCR; TCRdb's copy keeps in-frame clones and lacks some. The sample gives 40,000 to 45,000 clones, approximately 86% of which show up once; 9% to 14% is in the top ten. The chain is built from TRBV27 and TRBJ2-3; possibly TRBD2 for D (6 bases). This receptor was obtained from an adult with an advanced solid tumor such as melanoma, head and neck, liver or kidney cancer. Sequencing was performed on CD4+ or CD8+ T cells sorted from blood, taken in a trial of the OX40 agonist ivuxolimab. The CDR3 here is CASSLQRGTDTQYF. CDR3 nucleotide sequence: TGTGCCAGCAGTTTACAGCGGGGCACAGATACGCAGTATTTT.